This TCR beta chain was recorded in a study of cytomegalovirus exposure and HLA in healthy donors. PCR amplification relied on 60 Vbeta primers (plus 13 Jbeta primers). Here immunoSEQ multiplex PCR was the method, and the copy in TCRdb shows in-frame clones only, minus some. The sample gives about 82,000 clones, 75% to 85% of which show up once; 18% is in the top ten. The junction had 1 base not matched to a gene; V was cut back by 3 bases and J by 0 bases. Germline V gene data show CDR1 as SQVTM and CDR2 as ANQGSEA. This CDR3 region has 13 residues. Samples came from healthy bone marrow donors. Study-wide points: Productive status was seen about 90% or about 30% of the time for most TCR beta V segments in an earlier analysis. Altogether, 164 TCR beta chains were recorded as cytomegalovirus-associated. It was in a later analysis that TCR association rates were seen to vary by HLA locus, highest for DRB1 and lowest for HLA-C.

In regard to this clone: Its antigen is not identified.

Sequencing used PBMCs. The clonotype comes from a man between 65 and 85 years old in good health and CMV-seropositive. This sequence joins TRBV29-1 and TRBJ2-7; 8 bases line up with TRBD2. The CDR3: CSVEAGGSYEQYF. CDR3 bases: TGCAGCGTTGAGGCGGGGGGCTCCTACGAGCAGTACTTC.